This T cell receptor (beta chain) was retrieved from a study of control samples from healthy donors and cancer patients (TCRdb year 2020). Libraries were constructed by the immunoSEQ multiplex PCR assay. TCRdb's version of the immuneACCESS table is confined to in-frame rearrangements and falls short of the full clone set. An unresolved V gene accounts for under half of the shortfall where checked; the remainder is of unknown origin. A total of 45,000 to 70,000 clones appear in this sample, 75% to 95% of them only once. The top ten hold 0.91% of the sample. V lost 5 bases and J lost 0 bases; the stretch between them is 13 bases long. Reading the germline V gene (reference sequence) gives CDR1 SGHNT and CDR2 YYREEE. Spanning cysteine to phenylalanine, the CDR3 consists of 15 amino acids. The DNA shown is the 45-base CDR3, in frame from base 1. A word on this clone: This receptor's antigen is unknown. No base quality information exists; no much larger clone differs at one position.

Sequenced: PBMCs. The V and J genes are TRBV5-4 and TRBJ2-3; the D region possibly corresponds to TRBD1 (6 bases align). The TCR was taken from a man aged 25 to 40 with colorectal cancer. Here is the DNA: TGTGCCAGCAGATACGGACAGACTAGCACAGATACGCAGTATTTT. This sequence encodes CASRYGQTSTDTQYF.